A single sample gave rise to the 4 T cell receptor beta chains below, sequenced in a study of blood T cell repertoires in COVID-19. The table came from immunoSEQ multiplex PCR; TCRdb's copy has only in-frame clones and leaves some out. The sample yields roughly 260,000 clones, 79% seen once. The specimen sequenced was peripheral blood. The receptors derive from a woman in her thirties or forties with active or convalescent COVID-19.

The chain uses TRBV4-1 and TRBJ1-5; D uncertain. CDR3 length equals 14 residues. Germline CDR1 MGHRA, CDR2 YSYEKL. The germline V and J ends were trimmed by 1 base and 6 bases, with 10 bases remaining between them. The CDR3 DNA follows: TGCGCCAGCAGCCAAGTCCCGGGAGGTCAGCCCCAGCATTTT. Its protein product is CASSQVPGGQPQHF.

This clone has more than one count but fewer than ten. The chain is built from TRBV28 and TRBJ1-6, with 8 bases that match TRBD1. CDR3 size: 15 residues. Germline-derived CDR1 and CDR2 are MDHEN and SYDVKM. The trim removed 3 bases at V and 6 bases at J, leaving 4 bases unmatched. DNA for the CDR3: TGTGCCAGCAGTTTGAGAGACAGGGGTAATTCACCCCTCCACTTT. Encoded protein: CASSLRDRGNSPLHF.

The rearrangement uses TRBV28 and TRBJ2-3, with 10 positions matching TRBD1. The junction had 5 bases not matched to a gene; V was cut back by 0 bases and J by 2 bases. Germline V gives CDR1 MDHEN, CDR2 SYDVKM. The CDR3 spans 17 residues. The CDR3 region has the DNA TGTGCCAGCAGTTTATGGGGACAGGGGCCCTACACAGATACGCAGTATTTT. Translated, it gives CASSLWGQGPYTDTQYF.

The rearrangement links TRBV10-3 to TRBJ1-3, with a tentative D call TRBD1 (6 bases). The germline CDR1 and CDR2 sequences are ENHRY and SYGVKD. V shed 11 bases and J shed 1 base, with 12 bases lying between them. CDR3 length: 13 amino acids. The CDR3 DNA reads TGTGCCGGAGGGGGGGTTTCTGGAAACACCATATATTTT. Translation gives CAGGGVSGNTIYF.